The rows below give T cell receptor beta chains drawn from one sample of a study of shared clonotypes between healthy human individuals. Repertoires were generated with immunoSEQ multiplex PCR, while TCRdb's copy carries only in-frame clones and drops some. The table has about 2 million clones, 95% seen once. Sequencing used naive CD4+ T cells sorted from blood. The receptors were sampled from a man aged 18 to 35 in good health. CDR3s leave out the opening cysteine and the closing phenylalanine or tryptophan.

cdr3_aa	v_call
ASSLDTTETVRPPRRY	TRBV11-2
ASRQTGYGETQY	TRBV28
ATRAGGTYQETQY	TRBV19
ASSIDRGRTGELF	TRBV6-5
ASSFGQANSPLH	TRBV5-8
SVGGPGQDTEAF	TRBV29-1
ASSYVETYSNQPQH	TRBV28
AWGRDREQY	TRBV30
SVEEGFFYGYT	TRBV29-1
ASSLGGRTEAF	TRBV5-4
ASSEQLAGLAGTSEQY	TRBV7-2
ASSLGFPFPYEQY	TRBV5-6
ACGQGVKSGANVLT	TRBV30
ASSPLGTYEQY	TRBV18
ASSRQGENTEAF	TRBV19
AISESAQPQH	TRBV10-3
ATLPPGSGNTIY	TRBV6-5